This is a list of T cell receptor beta chains from one sample in a study of response to subunit inactivated influenza vaccine. TCRdb called the RT-PCR reads again in MiXCR, with one record for every CDR3 protein. The sample records some 480,000 distinct CDR3 sequences, 10% to 11% being singletons. The sample was PBMCs from blood, taken 45 days after vaccination. The receptors derive from a middle-aged man who received an inactivated influenza vaccine. Both conserved end residues are trimmed from each CDR3. Each record gives: D gene, CDR3 length, J gene, V gene, CDR3 protein. The D gene is left open where the match is weak.

>.|14|TRBJ1-6|TRBV7-8
ASSSGEGSYYSPLH
>TRBD1|12|TRBJ1-2|TRBV6-5
ASSYSGGSDGYT
>TRBD2|14|TRBJ2-2|TRBV5-4
ASSLAPSGNTGELF
>TRBD2|17|TRBJ2-7|TRBV28
ASSHDGLAGDPRSYEQY
>TRBD2|13|TRBJ2-7|TRBV7-8
ASSLGLAGVYEQY
>.|12|TRBJ2-7|TRBV28
ASSLMWGSYEQY
>TRBD2|13|TRBJ2-7|TRBV6-5
ASSYSASGSYEQY
>.|14|TRBJ2-1|TRBV12-3/TRBV12-4
ASSSSAGDAGREQF
>TRBD1|15|TRBJ1-6|TRBV10-3
AISDRDRGTNNSPLH
>.|13|TRBJ2-7|TRBV6-2/TRBV6-3
ASSYSQWGTYEQY
>.|10|TRBJ1-1|TRBV3-1
ASSHGSGEAF
>.|12|TRBJ2-7|TRBV5-1
ASSLQTGRNEQY
>TRBD2|13|TRBJ2-1|TRBV29-1
STASVAGGRNEQF
>TRBD2|14|TRBJ2-1|TRBV7-2
ASSPLAGGRYNEQF
>TRBD1|10|TRBJ2-4|TRBV7-2
ASSPRQGIQY
>.|11|TRBJ2-7|TRBV5-1
ASSIQGSYEQY
>.|9|TRBJ1-2|TRBV29-1
SVEDRGGYT
>.|13|TRBJ2-7|TRBV7-3
ASSLQQGIGYEQY
>.|13|TRBJ1-2|TRBV6-1
ASSKGWVARDGYT
>.|12|TRBJ1-2|TRBV10-3
AISDTGTPYGYT
>TRBD2|12|TRBJ2-7|TRBV20-1
SARDGLAGVEQY
>TRBD2|11|TRBJ2-1|TRBV2
ASSGLAGNEQF
>TRBD2|13|TRBJ2-2|TRBV9
ASSASGGQAGELF
>.|10|TRBJ2-1|TRBV12-3/TRBV12-4
ASSRPGTSQF
>.|12|TRBJ1-2|TRBV7-9
ASSPIPDGDGYT
>TRBD2|13|TRBJ2-7|TRBV10-3
AISQSVGLAYEQY
>.|13|TRBJ2-5|TRBV14
ASSQGDRDLETQY
>TRBD1|13|TRBJ2-1|TRBV7-2
ASSIGQGRYNEQF
>.|13|TRBJ2-5|TRBV4-3
ASSQEREPWETQY